These 29 T cell receptor beta chains were all obtained from the same sample, sequenced in a study of T cell responses to AZD1222 COVID-19 vaccine (TCRdb year 2021). Library creation used the immunoSEQ multiplex PCR assay. TCRdb re-hosts the immuneACCESS table, in-frame sequences only. Its copies lack some clones; in the studies checked, an unresolved V gene accounts for under half of them, and the cause for the rest is not known. The sample data list some 170,000 clones, and approximately 90% of these were observed just once. Together, the top ten hold roughly 4.3% of the sample. The time point label on this specimen signifies: about 28 days (+/-7) after the second vaccine dose. Taken with the paper, the label for treatment or condition translates to: meningococcal conjugate vaccine given as trial control. The specimen comprised peripheral blood, sampled 28 days after the second dose of the MenACWY control vaccine. The receptors were sampled from an adult who received the MenACWY meningococcal vaccine as a control.

For the CDR3, the DNA is TGTGCCAGCAGTTTATGCACAGCGCGGGGCAATGAGCAGTTCTTC. Translation: CASSLCTARGNEQFF. This chain uses TRBV28 with TRBJ2-1; possible D gene TRBD2, 6 bases. Germline CDR1 MDHEN, CDR2 SYDVKM. V gave up 0 bases and J gave up 6 bases, with 12 bases separating them. CDR3 length: 15 amino acids.

This chain connects TRBV7-9 to TRBJ2-1, with a weak D call TRBD2 (5 bases). Germline lookup yields CDR1 SEHNR and CDR2 FQNEAQ (reference sequence). The CDR3 consists of 14 residues. V lost 1 base and J 8 bases, leaving 12 bases between the germline ends. CDR3 in amino acids: CASSLVSVEDEQFF. CDR3 DNA sequence: TGTGCCAGCAGCTTAGTTAGCGTGGAGGATGAGCAGTTCTTC.

In its sample, this clone was seen once. This chain connects TRBV19 to TRBJ2-7; 9 bases line up with TRBD1. The CDR3 runs 15 residues. Trimming removed 4 bases from V and 3 bases from J; junction bases left unmatched: 7. Per germline, CDR1 LNHDA and CDR2 SQIVND (reference sequence). For the CDR3, the DNA is TGTGCCAGTAGTAAGGGACAGGGTGGCCTCTACGAGCAGTACTTC. Translation: CASSKGQGGLYEQYF.

The chain uses TRBV6-4 and TRBJ2-1; 10 nucleotides agree with TRBD2. Germline values: CDR1 MRHNA, CDR2 SNTAGT. CDR3 length: 12 residues. Unmatched junction bases numbered 5, after V lost 5 bases and J lost 13 bases. CDR3 region: CASSSLAGGQFF. CDR3 DNA sequence: TGTGCCAGCAGTTCTTTAGCGGGAGGTCAGTTCTTC.

The V gene is TRBV11-2, the J gene TRBJ1-1; D is unclear. V lost 5 bases and J 7 bases, leaving 17 bases between the germline ends. CDR1 is SGHAT and CDR2 is FQNNGV in the germline V gene. The CDR3 has 14 residues. DNA of the CDR3: TGTGCCAGCAGCAACCTTAGACGAATACGTGAAGCTTTCTTT. Its translation is CASSNLRRIREAFF.

The chain uses TRBV28 and TRBJ1-1, with D possibly TRBD1 on 5 matching bases. Germline V gene data show CDR1 as MDHEN and CDR2 as SYDVKM. The CDR3 consists of 15 residues. Trimming removed 5 bases from V and 0 bases from J, with 13 bases in between. DNA for the CDR3: TGTGCCAGCAGTCCTAGACAGCTCTTGAACACTGAAGCTTTCTTT. Its protein product is CASSPRQLLNTEAFF.

The V gene is TRBV11-2, the J gene TRBJ1-6; 7 nucleotides line up with TRBD1. Germline lookup yields CDR1 SGHAT and CDR2 FQNNGV. V lost 5 bases and J lost 7; bases outside the gene matches: 8. The CDR3 is 15 residues long. CDR3 region: CASSTHRGRNSPLHF. CDR3 sequence (DNA): TGTGCCAGCAGCACACACAGGGGAAGGAATTCACCCCTCCACTTT.

The rearrangement links TRBV19 to TRBJ1-1, with 8 bases fitting TRBD1. V gave up 1 base and J gave up 2 bases; unmatched junction bases: 6. Germline values: CDR1 LNHDA, CDR2 SQIVND (reference sequence). The CDR3 spans 16 residues. The CDR3, as DNA: TGTGCCAGTAGTATAGCCTCGACAGGGGATAACACTGAAGCTTTCTTT. This translates into CASSIASTGDNTEAFF.

The chain links TRBV4-1 to TRBJ2-7, with 8 bases lining up with TRBD2. Per germline, CDR1 MGHRA and CDR2 YSYEKL. After removal of 3 bases from V and 3 bases from J, the junction contained 7 bases not matched to a gene. The CDR3 is 15 amino acids. The DNA of the CDR3 is TGCGCCAGCAGCCAGACCTTTGCGGGGGGCTACGAGCAGTACTTC. Amino acid sequence: CASSQTFAGGYEQYF.

The chain couples TRBV28 to TRBJ2-5; weak D call: TRBD1 (5 bases). V was shortened by 6 bases and J by 0 bases, with 8 bases between the two germline ends. The CDR3 spans 13 residues. The germline V gene has CDR1 MDHEN and CDR2 SYDVKM. CDR3 sequence reads: CASSSGYQETQYF. DNA for the CDR3: TGTGCCAGCAGCTCAGGGTACCAAGAGACCCAGTACTTC.

V and J are TRBV19 and TRBJ1-5; 9 nucleotides match TRBD1. V lost 10 bases, J lost 0 bases, and 7 bases stayed unmatched. The length of the CDR3 is 15 residues. Germline V CDR1 and CDR2: LNHDA, SQIVND (reference sequence). The CDR3 sequence: CATAGTGNSNQPQHF. CDR3 DNA sequence: TGTGCCACGGCGGGGACAGGGAATAGCAATCAGCCCCAGCATTTT.

The chain couples TRBV30 to TRBJ2-7; D not resolved. Germline CDR1 and CDR2: GTSNPN and SVGIG (reference sequence). This CDR3 spans 13 amino acids. The germline V and J ends were trimmed by 1 base and 0 bases, with 7 bases remaining between them. The CDR3 reads CAWSATPSYEQYF. CDR3 nucleotide sequence: TGTGCCTGGAGTGCCACACCCTCCTACGAGCAGTACTTC.

The chain's CDR3 is CASSFNSPNYGYTF. CDR3 coding DNA: TGTGCCAGCAGCTTTAACAGCCCTAACTATGGCTACACCTTC. The chain carries TRBV7-2 and TRBJ1-2; no reliable D call. CDR3 length: 14 residues. Germline-derived CDR1 and CDR2 are SGHTA and FQGNSA. The V gene lost 3 bases and the J gene lost 0 bases, with 8 bases spanning the gap.

The chain is built from TRBV27 and TRBJ1-5; D may be TRBD1 (6 bases). Germline V lookup: CDR1 MNHEY, CDR2 SMNVEV (reference sequence). The CDR3 is 15 amino acids. V was pared by 5 bases and J by 2 bases, with 13 bases between. The CDR3, as DNA: TGTGCCAGCAGTCCCGACAGGATCGGCAATCAGCCCCAGCATTTT. Its translation is CASSPDRIGNQPQHF.

The chain uses TRBV2 and TRBJ2-7; D is possibly TRBD1 or TRBD2 (5 bases each). The germline V gene has CDR1 SNHLY and CDR2 FYNNEI. The CDR3 is made up of 11 amino acids. Trimming removed 5 bases from V and 8 bases from J, with 10 bases in between. CDR3 DNA: TGTGCCAGCAGTCGGGACCTCCAGCAGTACTTC. Protein: CASSRDLQQYF.

The sample holds one count of this clone. This chain links TRBV28 with TRBJ1-5, with D tentatively TRBD1 (5 bases). The V and J ends lost 2 bases and 7 bases respectively, with 18 bases between them. Germline V CDR1 and CDR2: MDHEN, SYDVKM. This CDR3 has 16 residues. DNA for the CDR3: TGTGCCAGCAGTTTAGTCGGCAGGGCTGCGGAACAGCCCCAGCATTTT. This codes for CASSLVGRAAEQPQHF.

This clone has a single count. The rearrangement joins TRBV20-1 to TRBJ2-7; a possible D gene is TRBD1 (7 bases). CDR3 size: 15 residues. Germline CDR1 is DFQATT and CDR2 is SNEGSKA (reference sequence). Trimming took 3 bases from V and 4 from J, leaving 19 bases between them. The chain's CDR3 is CSASNLQGGLYEQYF. The CDR3 DNA reads as TGCAGTGCTAGTAATCTGCAGGGGGGATTGTACGAGCAGTACTTC.

J is TRBJ2-7 and V is TRBV6-2 or TRBV6-3; 11 positions match TRBD2. In germline, CDR1 is MNHEY, CDR2 SVGEGT. After removal of 0 bases from V and 0 bases from J, the junction contained 7 bases not matched to a gene. The CDR3 covers 18 residues. The CDR3 region is CASSYSASGRTISYEQYF. The CDR3 nucleotides read TGTGCCAGCAGTTACTCGGCTAGCGGGAGGACGATCTCCTACGAGCAGTACTTC.

For the CDR3, the DNA is TGTGCCAGCAGTAGCGGCCTCACAGATACGCAGTATTTT. Amino acid sequence: CASSSGLTDTQYF. This rearrangement joins TRBV6-4 to TRBJ2-3, with D perhaps TRBD2 (5 bases). The CDR3 is made up of 13 amino acids. Germline V gene sequence: CDR1 MRHNA, CDR2 SNTAGT. The ends were cut back, 5 bases at V and 2 bases at J, with 8 bases in the middle.

The gene calls are TRBV19 and TRBJ1-4; TRBD1 might be the D (6 bases). This CDR3 is 16 amino acids long. The germline V gene encodes CDR1 LNHDA and CDR2 SQIVND (reference sequence). V was pared by 5 bases and J by 5 bases, with 18 bases between. CDR3: CASSAWTGTPNEKLFF. For the CDR3, the DNA is TGTGCCAGTAGTGCCTGGACCGGGACACCGAATGAAAAACTGTTTTTT. The full variable domain, completed using reference TRBV19 and TRBJ1-4, is DGGITQSPKYLFRKEGQNVTLSCEQNLNHDAMYWYRQDPGQGLRLIYYSQIVNDFQKGDIAEGYSVSREKKESFPLTVTSAQKNPTAFYLCASSAWTGTPNEKLFFGSGTQLSVL.

This chain uses TRBV28 with TRBJ2-2; possibly TRBD2 for D (6 bases). The CDR3 spans 14 residues. V shed 8 bases and J shed 2 bases, with 12 bases lying between them. In germline, CDR1 is MDHEN, CDR2 SYDVKM. CDR3 sequence (DNA): TGTGCCAGCTGTCAGGGAGGAAACACCGGGGAGCTGTTTTTT. Translated: CASCQGGNTGELFF.

V gene TRBV6-6 combines with J gene TRBJ1-6; 8 bases match TRBD1. Germline CDR1 and CDR2: MNHNY and SVGAGI (reference sequence). This CDR3 region has 17 residues. Trimming at V came to 5 bases and at J to 0 bases, leaving 6 bases not matched to a gene. The CDR3 DNA sequence: TGTGCCAGCAGTCGGACAGGGTCGCTCTCCTATAATTCACCCCTCCACTTT. Its translation is CASSRTGSLSYNSPLHF.

This clone was detected only once. J is TRBJ2-2 and V is TRBV3-1 (or the pseudogene TRBV3-2); tentative D call: TRBD1 (6 bases). Germline values: CDR1 LGHDT, CDR2 YNNKEL (reference sequence). This CDR3 region has 15 residues. The V and J ends lost 0 bases and 4 bases respectively, with 9 bases between them. The CDR3 coding sequence is TGTGCCAGCAGCCAAGATGACAGGTCCACCGGGGAGCTGTTTTTT. Encoded protein: CASSQDDRSTGELFF.

This chain links TRBV10-3 with TRBJ2-3; 7 bases agree with TRBD1. The ends lost 6 bases at V and 0 bases at J; junction bases unmatched: 0. The CDR3 contains 13 residues. From germline, CDR1 is ENHRY and CDR2 SYGVKD. The CDR3 region has the DNA TGTGCCATCAGGGGACAGAGCACAGATACGCAGTATTTT. As protein: CAIRGQSTDTQYF.

J is TRBJ1-4 and V is TRBV27; perhaps TRBD1 as D (6 bases). This CDR3 region has 14 residues. The germline V gene has CDR1 MNHEY and CDR2 SMNVEV (reference sequence). V shed 6 bases and J shed 7 bases, with 15 bases lying between them. The CDR3 DNA reads TGTGCCAGCAGAGGAGGGGGGCTTTTTGAAAAACTGTTTTTT. This encodes CASRGGGLFEKLFF.

The V and J genes are TRBV30 and TRBJ2-3, with D maybe TRBD1 (5 bases). The germline V gene has CDR1 GTSNPN and CDR2 SVGIG (reference sequence). This CDR3 contains 13 residues. V lost 2 bases, J lost 2 bases, and 8 bases lay in between. The CDR3 protein is CAWSRQNTDTQYF. The DNA of the CDR3 is TGTGCCTGGAGTAGACAGAACACAGATACGCAGTATTTT.

The chain joins TRBV6-5 to TRBJ2-7; D gene uncertain. There are 12 residues in the CDR3. Germline values: CDR1 MNHEY, CDR2 SVGAGI. V gave up 7 bases and J gave up 2 bases, with 9 bases separating them. CDR3 sequence: CASMNPAYEQYF. The CDR3 DNA is TGTGCCAGCATGAATCCGGCCTACGAGCAGTACTTC.

In its sample, this clone was seen a few times. The V call is TRBV15, the J call TRBJ2-7, with D possibly being TRBD1 (6 bases). The CDR3 loop spans 13 amino acids. V was pared by 6 bases and J by 8 bases, with 17 bases between. CDR1 is LNHNV and CDR2 is YYDKDF in the germline V gene (reference sequence). In DNA, the CDR3 is TGTGCCACCAGGCTAGCCTACACAGGGAAGCAGTACTTC. Its translation is CATRLAYTGKQYF.

The V call is TRBV7-9, the J call TRBJ2-1; D possibly corresponds to TRBD2 (5 bases). The CDR3 is made up of 15 amino acids. Trimming shortened V by 5 bases and J by 6 bases, and 17 bases separated the two germline ends. Germline lookup yields CDR1 SEHNR and CDR2 FQNEAQ (reference sequence). The CDR3 here is CASSPSGRPSNEQFF. In nucleotides, the CDR3 is TGTGCCAGCAGCCCCTCGGGGAGACCAAGCAATGAGCAGTTCTTC.